The rows below give T cell receptor beta chains drawn from one sample of a study of T cells after yellow fever vaccination. TCRdb reprocessed the 5' RACE reads via MiXCR and lists one record per CDR3 protein. In the table there are about 340,000 distinct CDR3 sequences, under 15% of which are singletons. Sequencing used CD4+ T cells sorted from PBMCs, obtained 15 days after the yellow fever booster vaccination. The source is a man younger than 35 who received the YFV17D yellow fever vaccine. The CDR3 runs from the conserved cysteine through the conserved F or W. A D gene is named only where the DNA matches it firmly. The listing skips clone size in some rows; elsewhere it reads once, few, many or a size class.

cdr3_nt: TGTGCCTGGACCAAGGGAGGCACTGAAGCTTTCTTT; cdr3_aa: CAWTKGGTEAFF; d_call: -; v_call: TRBV30; j_call: TRBJ1-1; cdr3_length: 12; clone_size: -
cdr3_nt: TGTGCCAGCAGCCAAGATAGGGGGACAGGGTTCTACGAGCAGTACTTC; cdr3_aa: CASSQDRGTGFYEQYF; d_call: TRBD1; v_call: TRBV14; j_call: TRBJ2-7; cdr3_length: 16; clone_size: -
cdr3_nt: TGTGCCAGCAGCCACCCGACAGATACGCAGTATTTT; cdr3_aa: CASSHPTDTQYF; d_call: -; v_call: TRBV4-2; j_call: TRBJ2-3; cdr3_length: 12; clone_size: few
cdr3_nt: TGCAGCGTTGAAGTGTTCGGGGTCAATGGCTACACCTTC; cdr3_aa: CSVEVFGVNGYTF; d_call: -; v_call: TRBV29-1; j_call: TRBJ1-2; cdr3_length: 13; clone_size: few
cdr3_nt: TGCGCCAGCAGAACGGGACACATGAACACTGAAGCTTTCTTT; cdr3_aa: CASRTGHMNTEAFF; d_call: -; v_call: TRBV4-3; j_call: TRBJ1-1; cdr3_length: 14; clone_size: few
cdr3_nt: TGTGCCAGCAGTCCTGGCCAGGTCCTCTATGGCTACACCTTC; cdr3_aa: CASSPGQVLYGYTF; d_call: -; v_call: TRBV12-3/TRBV12-4; j_call: TRBJ1-2; cdr3_length: 14; clone_size: -
cdr3_nt: TGTGCCAGCAGTTTGGGACAGGAACCAGGTGAAGCTTTCTTT; cdr3_aa: CASSLGQEPGEAFF; d_call: TRBD1; v_call: TRBV12-3/TRBV12-4; j_call: TRBJ1-1; cdr3_length: 14; clone_size: many
cdr3_nt: TGTGCCAGCAGCCAAGCTGGCGGCAGTCTTCGGCCCCAGCATTTT; cdr3_aa: CASSQAGGSLRPQHF; d_call: -; v_call: TRBV4-2; j_call: TRBJ1-5; cdr3_length: 15; clone_size: few
cdr3_nt: TGTGCCAGCAGCTGGGGGCGGGCCCAAGAGACCCAGTACTTC; cdr3_aa: CASSWGRAQETQYF; d_call: -; v_call: TRBV7-2; j_call: TRBJ2-5; cdr3_length: 14; clone_size: -
cdr3_nt: TGTGCCAGCAGCCCGGGACACATGAACACTGAAGCTTTCTTT; cdr3_aa: CASSPGHMNTEAFF; d_call: -; v_call: TRBV7-3; j_call: TRBJ1-1; cdr3_length: 14; clone_size: few
cdr3_nt: TGCGCCAGCGCGGGACAGCCGAACACTGAAGCTTTCTTT; cdr3_aa: CASAGQPNTEAFF; d_call: TRBD1; v_call: TRBV5-1; j_call: TRBJ1-1; cdr3_length: 13; clone_size: -
cdr3_nt: TGTGCTAGTGGTTTGGCCCCTTACGAGCAGTACTTC; cdr3_aa: CASGLAPYEQYF; d_call: -; v_call: TRBV12-5; j_call: TRBJ2-7; cdr3_length: 12; clone_size: few
cdr3_nt: TGTGCCAGCAGTTCAGTCGCGGCTGGAAACACCATATATTTT; cdr3_aa: CASSSVAAGNTIYF; d_call: -; v_call: TRBV27; j_call: TRBJ1-3; cdr3_length: 14; clone_size: -
cdr3_nt: TGCAGCGTTGAGGCCCAGTACTTC; cdr3_aa: CSVEAQYF; d_call: -; v_call: TRBV29-1; j_call: TRBJ2-5; cdr3_length: 8; clone_size: -
cdr3_nt: TGTGCCAACCAAAATCGGGGGAACTATGGCTACACCTTC; cdr3_aa: CANQNRGNYGYTF; d_call: -; v_call: TRBV2; j_call: TRBJ1-2; cdr3_length: 13; clone_size: few
cdr3_nt: TGCAGCGTTGAGGGGGATGGGGATCAGCCCCAGCATTTT; cdr3_aa: CSVEGDGDQPQHF; d_call: -; v_call: TRBV29-1; j_call: TRBJ1-5; cdr3_length: 13; clone_size: -
cdr3_nt: TGTGCCAGCAGCGGTTACGTTGAAGCTTTCTTT; cdr3_aa: CASSGYVEAFF; d_call: -; v_call: TRBV7-2; j_call: TRBJ1-1; cdr3_length: 11; clone_size: few
cdr3_nt: TGTGCCAGCAGCCCCCGTGGAAGTACTGGGGCCAACGTCCTGACTTTC; cdr3_aa: CASSPRGSTGANVLTF; d_call: -; v_call: TRBV7-9; j_call: TRBJ2-6; cdr3_length: 16; clone_size: -
cdr3_nt: TGCAGTGCTAGTAGCCCCCGTACTAGCGGGCCCGAGACCCAGTACTTC; cdr3_aa: CSASSPRTSGPETQYF; d_call: TRBD2; v_call: TRBV20-1; j_call: TRBJ2-5; cdr3_length: 16; clone_size: -
cdr3_nt: TGTGCCAGCACCCCCAGGGTCAATCAGCCCCAGCATTTT; cdr3_aa: CASTPRVNQPQHF; d_call: -; v_call: TRBV12-3/TRBV12-4; j_call: TRBJ1-5; cdr3_length: 13; clone_size: many